Presented here are 26 T cell receptor beta chains from one specimen sequenced in a study of blood T cell repertoires in COVID-19. The data were produced by immunoSEQ multiplex PCR, yet TCRdb's version contains in-frame clones alone and is incomplete. This table has about 62,000 clones, roughly 92% appearing once. Sequenced: peripheral blood. The receptors come from a human donor in a cohort sampled during active COVID-19.

This clone showed up just once. This sequence joins TRBV9 and TRBJ1-4, with 8 bases that match TRBD1. Per the germline V gene, CDR1 is SGDLS and CDR2 is YYNGEE. This CDR3 has 15 amino acids. Losses at the gene ends were 3 bases for V and 5 bases for J; bases not matched to a gene: 6. CDR3 region: CASSADRGGNEKLFF. Here the CDR3 DNA reads TGTGCCAGCAGCGCCGACAGGGGAGGGAATGAAAAACTGTTTTTT.

This chain links TRBV6-6 with TRBJ1-4; 7 bases agree with TRBD1. Germline CDR1 MNHNY, CDR2 SVGAGI (reference sequence). This CDR3 contains 14 residues. J lost 3 bases, V lost 5 bases, and 3 bases had no gene match. DNA of the CDR3: TGTGCCAGCAGTCAGACAGGGCCTAATGAAAAACTGTTTTTT. Protein product: CASSQTGPNEKLFF.

This clone was observed once. This rearrangement joins TRBV19 to TRBJ1-2, with 9 nucleotides matching TRBD1. V shed 7 bases and J 0 bases; nucleotides not matched to a gene: 9. The CDR3 has 16 amino acids. CDR1 is LNHDA, CDR2 SQIVND, per germline (reference sequence). CDR3: CASTDRRDRANYGYTF. The CDR3 nucleotides read TGTGCCAGTACCGACCGTCGGGACAGGGCTAACTATGGCTACACCTTC.

This clone was picked up one time. Written as DNA, the CDR3 is TGTGCCAGCAGCTTGTCGGGGACAGTCCCGGCGCGGGAGCTGTTTTTT. Residues: CASSLSGTVPARELFF. The genes are TRBV5-4 and TRBJ2-2; 7 nucleotides line up with TRBD1. V lost 1 base to trimming and J lost 9 bases; unmatched junction nucleotides: 12. The CDR3 is 16 amino acids. Germline V gives CDR1 SGHNT, CDR2 YYREEE (reference sequence).

The chain links TRBV3-1 (or the pseudogene TRBV3-2) to TRBJ1-4; TRBD1 is a possible D gene (6 bases). Germline V gives CDR1 LGHDT, CDR2 YNNKEL (reference sequence). CDR3 size: 14 residues. The ends were cut back, 2 bases at V and 5 bases at J, with 9 bases in the middle. The CDR3 sequence is CASSQRQENEKLFF. The CDR3 coding sequence is TGTGCCAGCAGCCAACGACAGGAAAATGAAAAACTGTTTTTT.

The V and J genes are TRBV7-9 and TRBJ2-3, with D uncertain. This CDR3 spans 14 amino acids. The germline V gene encodes CDR1 SEHNR and CDR2 FQNEAQ (reference sequence). V dropped 5 bases and J dropped 5 bases, with 14 bases sitting between them. CDR3 in amino acids: CASSTRQPGDTQYF. The CDR3 DNA reads as TGTGCCAGCAGCACCCGTCAGCCGGGAGATACGCAGTATTTT.

This clone was observed once. The chain carries TRBV5-1 and TRBJ1-2, with D unresolved. Looked up from germline, CDR1 is SGHRS and CDR2 is YFSETQ. The V end lost 4 bases, the J end lost 1 base, and 20 bases lay between the germline ends. The CDR3 is 17 residues long. This CDR3 is CASSLNTPTPGNYGYTF. DNA for the CDR3: TGCGCCAGCAGCCTAAACACCCCTACTCCGGGTAACTATGGCTACACCTTC.

The chain couples TRBV3-1 (or the pseudogene TRBV3-2) to TRBJ2-3; 7 positions agree with TRBD2. V shed 6 bases and J 2 bases; nucleotides not matched to a gene: 11. Germline assignment: CDR1 LGHDT and CDR2 YNNKEL (reference sequence). CDR3 size: 16 residues. The CDR3 region is CASSLLGGGYTDTQYF. Here the CDR3 DNA reads TGTGCCAGCAGTCTCTTGGGGGGGGGATACACAGATACGCAGTATTTT.

The V and J genes are TRBV7-8 and TRBJ2-7; TRBD2 matches 10 bases. This CDR3 comprises 13 residues. The V and J ends lost 7 bases and 3 bases, in that order; junction bases with no gene match: 3. CDR1 is SGHVS, CDR2 FQNEAQ, per germline. The CDR3 here is CASNLAGVYEQYF. For the CDR3, the DNA is TGTGCCAGCAACCTAGCGGGAGTCTACGAGCAGTACTTC.

The CDR3 sequence is CASSPKRGQPQHF. In nucleotides, the CDR3 is TGTGCCAGTAGTCCAAAAAGGGGGCAGCCCCAGCATTTT. This chain uses TRBV19 with TRBJ1-5; possibly TRBD1 for D (6 bases). V was trimmed by 5 bases and J by 7 bases, leaving 12 bases between them. CDR3 size: 13 residues. The V gene's germline CDR1 is LNHDA and CDR2 SQIVND (reference sequence).

The genes are TRBV27 and TRBJ2-7; 7 nucleotides match TRBD2. Trimming cost V 5 bases and J 4 bases; bases outside gene matches: 5. This CDR3 comprises 13 residues. CDR1 and CDR2 from the germline V gene are MNHEY and SMNVEV (reference sequence). As DNA, the CDR3 is TGTGCCAGCAGTGATGGGGGGGGATACGAGCAGTACTTC. This sequence encodes CASSDGGGYEQYF.

V gene TRBV10-3 combines with J gene TRBJ1-4; tentatively, D is TRBD1 (5 bases). The V gene lost 3 bases and the J gene lost 5 bases, with 10 bases spanning the gap. The germline V gene encodes CDR1 ENHRY and CDR2 SYGVKD. The CDR3 totals 14 residues. CDR3 DNA sequence: TGTGCCATCAGTGACAGGGATGAGAATGAAAAACTGTTTTTT. This codes for CAISDRDENEKLFF.

The genes are TRBV12-1 and TRBJ2-5; the table's D call, TRBD1, was not checked against the DNA. Judging by the DNA end, TRBJ2-7 fits better; the J call may be wrong. TRBV12-1 is given as a pseudogene. This CDR3 is 12 amino acids long. The CDR3 nucleotides read TGTGCCAGCAGCTTTGAGGGGTACGAGCAGTACTTC. It yields the protein CASSFEGYEQYF.

The chain uses TRBV5-8 and TRBJ1-1; D perhaps matches TRBD1 (6 bases). Germline V gives CDR1 SGHTS, CDR2 YDEGEE. V dropped 4 bases and J dropped 0 bases, with 22 bases sitting between them. The CDR3 spans 18 residues. CDR3 sequence (DNA): TGTGCCAGCAGCCGAAGACTACAGGGTGTAGAGTTGAACACTGAAGCTTTCTTT. Translated, it gives CASSRRLQGVELNTEAFF.

The genes are TRBV27 and TRBJ1-6, with TRBD1 matching 9 bases. Germline V CDR1 and CDR2: MNHEY, SMNVEV (reference sequence). The CDR3 loop spans 15 amino acids. V lost 0 bases, J lost 10 bases, and 4 bases stayed unmatched. The CDR3 region has the DNA TGTGCCAGCAGTTTATCGGGGACAGGGACATCACCCCTCCACTTT. Encoded protein: CASSLSGTGTSPLHF.

The chain has TRBV6-4 and TRBJ2-2; D ambiguous. V dropped 7 bases and J dropped 4 bases, with 10 bases sitting between them. Germline-derived CDR1 and CDR2 are MRHNA and SNTAGT. The CDR3 has 13 residues. In DNA form, the CDR3 reads TGTGCCAGCAAGGCTGGGCCCACCGGGGAGCTGTTTTTT. Its translation is CASKAGPTGELFF.

This sequence joins TRBV10-3 and TRBJ1-2; 7 bases are shared with TRBD1. The germline V gene encodes CDR1 ENHRY and CDR2 SYGVKD. The V gene end was trimmed by 6 bases and the J gene end by 1 base; junction bases not matched to a gene: 17. The CDR3 contains 18 residues. CDR3 protein: CAIRNWLLRTGYNYGYTF. The CDR3 bases are TGTGCCATCAGAAACTGGCTTCTCCGGACAGGTTATAACTATGGCTACACCTTC.

This sequence joins TRBV6-5 and TRBJ2-7; 9 bases are a match to TRBD1. This CDR3 has 15 residues. Germline V gene lookup returns CDR1 MNHEY and CDR2 SVGAGI. V lost 0 bases and J lost 5; bases outside the gene matches: 5. CDR3 nucleotide sequence: TGTGCCAGCAGTTACTCTGGGACAGGGAATAACGAGCAGTACTTC. Translation: CASSYSGTGNNEQYF.

This rearrangement joins TRBV19 to TRBJ2-7, with a possible D match to TRBD1 (6 bases). The germline V gene has CDR1 LNHDA and CDR2 SQIVND (reference sequence). V lost 10 bases to trimming and J lost 9 bases, with 25 bases between them. The CDR3 spans 14 residues. The chain's CDR3 is CATKARTEPSGQYF. In DNA form, the CDR3 reads TGTGCCACCAAGGCCCGGACAGAGCCATCGGGGCAGTACTTC. Based on the CDR3 plus reference TRBV19 and TRBJ2-7, the full variable domain is DGGITQSPKYLFRKEGQNVTLSCEQNLNHDAMYWYRQDPGQGLRLIYYSQIVNDFQKGDIAEGYSVSREKKESFPLTVTSAQKNPTAFYLCATKARTEPSGQYFGPGTRLTVT.

This clone came up a few times. V usage is TRBV6-2 or TRBV6-3 and J usage is TRBJ1-5, with 10 bases matching TRBD1. Germline trimming cut 2 bases from V and 0 bases from J; bases unmatched to any gene: 1. This CDR3 has 16 amino acids. Per the germline V gene, CDR1 is MNHEY and CDR2 is SVGEGT. The CDR3 nucleotides read TGTGCCAGCAGTTACAGACAGGGGGCTAGCAATCAGCCCCAGCATTTT. Its translation: CASSYRQGASNQPQHF.

The genes are TRBV19 and TRBJ2-7; D is perhaps TRBD1 (6 bases). Germline lookup yields CDR1 LNHDA and CDR2 SQIVND (reference sequence). This CDR3 has 14 amino acids. V gave up 4 bases and J gave up 6 bases, with 16 bases separating them. CDR3 sequence: CASSTSGRGLEQYF. In nucleotides, the CDR3 is TGTGCCAGTAGTACGAGCGGCAGGGGCCTCGAGCAGTACTTC.

This clone was detected only once. The chain is built from TRBV2 and TRBJ2-5; TRBD2 matches at 13 bases. CDR1 SNHLY and CDR2 FYNNEI come from the germline V gene. CDR3 length equals 15 residues. Trimming removed 5 bases from V and 5 bases from J; junction bases left unmatched: 5. CDR3 protein: CASSLGLAGVETQYF. The CDR3 coding sequence is TGTGCCAGCAGTCTCGGACTAGCGGGGGTGGAGACCCAGTACTTC.

The chain joins TRBV16 to TRBJ1-2, with a weak D call TRBD1 (5 bases). The CDR3 is made up of 15 amino acids. The V and J ends lost 0 bases and 6 bases respectively, with 14 bases between them. Germline values: CDR1 KGHSY, CDR2 FQNENV. DNA for the CDR3: TGTGCCAGCAGCCAATCAGTCGCAGGGTCGAATGGCTACACCTTC. Translated, it gives CASSQSVAGSNGYTF.

The chain has TRBV30 and TRBJ2-1; TRBD2 is a possible D gene (5 bases). Germline V gives CDR1 GTSNPN, CDR2 SVGIG (reference sequence). Trimming stripped 4 bases from V and 8 bases from J, with 12 bases between. The CDR3 has 12 amino acids. This CDR3 reads CAWTLGGDEQFF. DNA for the CDR3: TGTGCCTGGACCCTAGGAGGTGATGAGCAGTTCTTC. Looking up the rest from reference TRBV30 and TRBJ2-1 gives the full variable domain: SQTIHQWPATLVQPVGSPLSLECTVEGTSNPNLYWYRQAAGRGLQLLFYSVGIGQISSEVPQNLSASRPQDRQFILSSKKLLLSDSGFYLCAWTLGGDEQFFGPGTRLTVL.

This chain uses TRBV5-8 with TRBJ2-7; weak D call: TRBD2 (5 bases). This CDR3 comprises 14 residues. Germline V gene lookup returns CDR1 SGHTS and CDR2 YDEGEE. V lost 1 base to trimming and J lost 0 bases, with 8 bases between them. DNA for the CDR3: TGTGCCAGCAGCTTGTTGGGGAGCTCCTACGAGCAGTACTTC. It is translated as CASSLLGSSYEQYF.

The V call is TRBV9, the J call TRBJ1-2; 9 positions match TRBD1. The CDR3 totals 14 residues. Germline V gene data show CDR1 as SGDLS and CDR2 as YYNGEE. The junction had 5 bases not matched to a gene; V was cut back by 3 bases and J by 5 bases. CDR3 in DNA: TGTGCCAGCAGCGCGACCGGGACAGGGTATGGCTACACCTTC. It translates to CASSATGTGYGYTF.